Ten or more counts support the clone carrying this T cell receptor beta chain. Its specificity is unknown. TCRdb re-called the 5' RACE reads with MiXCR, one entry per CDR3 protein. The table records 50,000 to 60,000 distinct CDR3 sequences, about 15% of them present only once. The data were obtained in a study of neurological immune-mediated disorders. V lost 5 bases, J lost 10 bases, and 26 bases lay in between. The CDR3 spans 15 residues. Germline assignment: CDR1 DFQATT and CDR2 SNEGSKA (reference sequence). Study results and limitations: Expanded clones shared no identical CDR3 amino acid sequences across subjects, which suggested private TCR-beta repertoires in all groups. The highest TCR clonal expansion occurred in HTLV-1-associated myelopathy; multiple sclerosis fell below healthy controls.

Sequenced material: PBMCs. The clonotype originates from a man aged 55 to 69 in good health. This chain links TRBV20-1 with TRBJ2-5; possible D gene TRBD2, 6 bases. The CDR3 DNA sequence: TGCAGTGCTCCAGAAGGAGCGGGCCCCACGATGCTCCAGTACTTC. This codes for CSAPEGAGPTMLQYF.